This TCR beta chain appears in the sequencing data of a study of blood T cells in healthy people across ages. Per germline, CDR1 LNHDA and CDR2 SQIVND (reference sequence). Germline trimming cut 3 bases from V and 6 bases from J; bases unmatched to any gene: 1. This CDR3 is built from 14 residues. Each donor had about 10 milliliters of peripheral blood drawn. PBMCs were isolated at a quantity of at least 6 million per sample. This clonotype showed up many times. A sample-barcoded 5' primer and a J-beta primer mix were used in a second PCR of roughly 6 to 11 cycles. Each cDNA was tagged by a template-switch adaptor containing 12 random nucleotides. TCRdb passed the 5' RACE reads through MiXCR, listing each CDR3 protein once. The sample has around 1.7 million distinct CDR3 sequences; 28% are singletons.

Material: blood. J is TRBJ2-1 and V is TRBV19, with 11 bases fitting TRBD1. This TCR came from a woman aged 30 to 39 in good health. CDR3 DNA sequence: TGTGCCAGTAGTATGGACAGGGGGCCCAATGAGCAGTTCTTC. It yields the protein CASSMDRGPNEQFF.